A single sample is the source of the 26 T cell receptor beta chains below, sequenced in a study of T cell changes during pregnancy in multiple sclerosis (dated by TCRdb to about 2019). Libraries were prepared through the immunoSEQ multiplex PCR assay. TCRdb's version of the immuneACCESS table is confined to in-frame rearrangements and falls short of the full clone set. An unresolved V gene accounts for under half of the shortfall where checked; the remainder is of unknown origin. The sample table lists tens of thousands of clones, about 93% of them with a count of one. The top ten constitute approximately 0.93% of the sample. This specimen was peripheral blood, taken in the first trimester of pregnancy. All receptors come from a female donor with multiple sclerosis, enrolled in a pregnancy study.

DNA for the CDR3: TGTGCCAGCAGCTCGGACACGTTCTACGAGCAGTACTTC. Translating gives CASSSDTFYEQYF. The V gene is TRBV7-3, the J gene TRBJ2-7; D may be TRBD1 (5 bases). Germline V CDR1 and CDR2: SGHTA, FQGTGA. The CDR3 length is 13 residues. Trimming took off 4 bases at V and 3 bases at J, with 10 bases between the two ends. Looking up the rest from reference TRBV7-3 and TRBJ2-7 gives the full variable domain: GAGVSQTPSNKVTEKGKYVELRCDPISGHTALYWYRQSLGQGPEFLIYFQGTGAADDSGLPNDRFFAVRPEGSVSTLKIQRTERGDSAVYLCASSSDTFYEQYFGPGTRLTVT.

The rearrangement links TRBV7-3 to TRBJ2-5; no clear D. CDR3 length: 14 amino acids. V was pared by 5 bases and J by 0 bases, with 10 bases between. Germline values: CDR1 SGHTA, CDR2 FQGTGA. The CDR3 sequence: CASSTSQYQETQYF. The CDR3 region has the DNA TGTGCCAGCAGCACTTCACAGTACCAAGAGACCCAGTACTTC.

This clone was observed once. The chain joins TRBV19 to TRBJ2-3, with a weak D call TRBD2 (5 bases). The V gene lost 3 bases and the J gene lost 4 bases, with 14 bases spanning the gap. Germline loops: CDR1 LNHDA, CDR2 SQIVND (reference sequence). This CDR3 is 15 amino acids long. CDR3 sequence: CASSIGGRRADTQYF. The CDR3, as DNA: TGTGCCAGTAGTATTGGAGGACGCCGCGCAGATACGCAGTATTTT.

This sequence joins TRBV9 and TRBJ2-5, with unresolved D. Trimming shortened V by 4 bases and J by 0 bases, and 7 bases separated the two germline ends. Per the germline V gene, CDR1 is SGDLS and CDR2 is YYNGEE. The CDR3 covers 13 residues. The CDR3 DNA sequence: TGTGCCAGCAGCCCCAGGTACCAAGAGACCCAGTACTTC. The encoded protein is CASSPRYQETQYF.

The chain joins TRBV19 to TRBJ1-2, with D perhaps TRBD1 (6 bases). Per the germline V gene, CDR1 is LNHDA and CDR2 is SQIVND (reference sequence). V was clipped by 6 bases and J by 5 bases, with 19 bases between them. The CDR3 is made up of 15 amino acids. The CDR3 here is CASSGTNFEFYGYTF. As DNA, the CDR3 is TGTGCCAGTAGCGGGACAAATTTCGAATTTTATGGCTACACCTTC.

This clone has only one observation. J is TRBJ2-7 and V is TRBV25-1, with 13 bases that match TRBD2. The CDR3 loop spans 15 amino acids. Trimming cost V 4 bases and J 4 bases; bases outside gene matches: 4. Germline V lookup: CDR1 MGHDK, CDR2 SYGVNS. The CDR3 region is CASSGGLAGIYEQYF. CDR3 in DNA: TGTGCCAGCAGTGGGGGACTAGCGGGGATATACGAGCAGTACTTC.

The V gene is TRBV11-2, the J gene TRBJ2-6; a possible D gene is TRBD1 (6 bases). Trimming took 4 bases from V and 0 from J, leaving 7 bases between them. Per germline, CDR1 SGHAT and CDR2 FQNNGV. The CDR3 sequence is 15 residues long. CDR3 protein: CASSSRGSGANVLTF. CDR3 coding DNA: TGTGCCAGCAGCTCCAGGGGCTCTGGGGCCAACGTCCTGACTTTC.

The chain joins TRBV7-3 to TRBJ2-5; D is unresolved. The germline gives CDR1 SGHTA, CDR2 FQGTGA. The length of the CDR3 is 13 residues. Trimming pared 3 bases from V and 5 bases from J, leaving 10 bases between. In DNA form, the CDR3 reads TGTGCCAGCAGCTTTTCCAGCGATGAGACCCAGTACTTC. This sequence encodes CASSFSSDETQYF.

The chain has TRBV10-3 and TRBJ2-7; weak D call: TRBD1 (5 bases). V was clipped by 3 bases and J by 4 bases, with 16 bases between them. Germline CDR1 is ENHRY and CDR2 is SYGVKD. CDR3 length: 15 residues. CDR3 DNA sequence: TGTGCCATCAGTGATTCAGGGATTGAAAGATACGAGCAGTACTTC. It is translated as CAISDSGIERYEQYF.

The J gene is TRBJ2-1, the V gene TRBV5-4, with 12 positions matching TRBD2. The J segment lost 6 bases and the V segment lost 0 bases, leaving 4 bases of the junction unmatched. This CDR3 region has 16 residues. From germline, CDR1 is SGHNT and CDR2 YYREEE (reference sequence). The CDR3 nucleotides read TGTGCCAGCAGCTTGGATACTAGCGGGAGGCGCAATGAGCAGTTCTTC. Protein: CASSLDTSGRRNEQFF.

This chain joins TRBV6-4 and TRBJ1-2; 7 bases are a match to TRBD1. V lost 0 bases to trimming and J lost 7 bases; unmatched junction nucleotides: 8. CDR1 is MRHNA and CDR2 is SNTAGT in the germline V gene. This CDR3 region has 15 residues. In DNA form, the CDR3 reads TGTGCCAGCAGTGACTCAGTAACAGGGGCTGCTGGCTACACCTTC. Protein sequence: CASSDSVTGAAGYTF.

The J gene is TRBJ2-1, the V gene TRBV11-1; 8 bases are shared with TRBD2. Germline assignment: CDR1 SGHAT and CDR2 FQDESV (reference sequence). Trimming removed 5 bases from V and 0 bases from J; junction bases left unmatched: 3. The CDR3 contains 15 residues. CDR3 in amino acids: CASSISGSSYNEQFF. The DNA of the CDR3 is TGTGCCAGCAGCATCAGCGGGAGCTCCTACAATGAGCAGTTCTTC. The full variable domain, completed using reference TRBV11-1 and TRBJ2-1, is EAEVAQSPRYKITEKSQAVAFWCDPISGHATLYWYRQILGQGPELLVQFQDESVVDDSQLPKDRFSAERLKGVDSTLKIQPAELGDSAMYLCASSISGSSYNEQFFGPGTRLTVL.

J is TRBJ2-1 and V is TRBV5-3; maybe TRBD2 (5 bases). TRBV5-3 is annotated as an ORF whose role is uncertain. There are 17 residues in the CDR3. V lost 0 bases and J 5 bases, leaving 18 bases between the germline ends. CDR3 coding DNA: TGTGCCAGAAGCTTGGCCAGCTGGGGAGTAAGAAACAATGAGCAGTTCTTC. Encoded protein: CARSLASWGVRNNEQFF.

The J gene is TRBJ1-3, the V gene TRBV11-1; D is uncertain. This CDR3 is built from 15 residues. The V and J ends lost 3 bases and 0 bases respectively, with 9 bases between them. Per germline, CDR1 SGHAT and CDR2 FQDESV (reference sequence). CDR3 region: CASSFEHRSGNTIYF. The CDR3 nucleotides read TGTGCCAGCAGCTTTGAGCATCGCTCTGGAAACACCATATATTTT.

The chain employs TRBV2 and TRBJ1-1, with 8 bases identical to TRBD1. Germline loops: CDR1 SNHLY, CDR2 FYNNEI. The CDR3 is 17 amino acids. J was trimmed by 3 bases and V by 4 bases; bases with no gene match: 13. In DNA form, the CDR3 reads TGTGCCAGCAGTGGACCGGGACAGGTTCTTGGATACACTGAAGCTTTCTTT. Amino acids: CASSGPGQVLGYTEAFF.

This chain uses TRBV5-8 with TRBJ1-1; a possible D gene is TRBD1 (5 bases). The germline V gene has CDR1 SGHTS and CDR2 YDEGEE. The CDR3 length is 15 residues. The ends were cut back, 1 base at V and 2 bases at J, with 12 bases in the middle. The CDR3, as DNA: TGTGCCAGCAGCTTGTCTAGTGACAGCAACACTGAAGCTTTCTTT. Its translation: CASSLSSDSNTEAFF. Complete variable domain (other parts from reference TRBV5-8 and TRBJ1-1): EAGVTQSPTHLIKTRGQQATLRCSPISGHTSVYWYQQALGLGLQFLLWYDEGEERNRGNFPPRFSGRQFPNYSSELNVNALELEDSALYLCASSLSSDSNTEAFFGQGTRLTVV.

The CDR3 region is CASSPDREQPQHF. Written as DNA, the CDR3 is TGTGCCAGCAGTCCGGACAGGGAACAGCCCCAGCATTTT. This chain uses TRBV2 with TRBJ1-5; 8 bases map to TRBD1. The CDR3 is 13 amino acids. In germline, CDR1 is SNHLY, CDR2 FYNNEI. The V gene end was trimmed by 5 bases and the J gene end by 7 bases; junction bases not matched to a gene: 4.

The rearrangement joins TRBV5-5 to TRBJ2-1; D uncertain. Germline V gene lookup returns CDR1 SGHKS and CDR2 YYEKEE (reference sequence). The V and J ends lost 0 bases and 4 bases respectively, with 8 bases between them. The CDR3 is 14 residues long. The CDR3 loop is CASSLVILYNEQFF. CDR3 bases: TGTGCCAGCAGCTTGGTTATCCTTTACAATGAGCAGTTCTTC.

The V call is TRBV7-3, the J call TRBJ2-3, with a weak D call TRBD2 (6 bases). The CDR3 is 15 residues long. CDR1 and CDR2 from the germline V gene are SGHTA and FQGTGA. Trimming removed 2 bases from V and 2 bases from J, with 11 bases in between. In DNA, the CDR3 is TGTGCCAGCAGCTTATACGCGGGAAACACAGATACGCAGTATTTT. As protein: CASSLYAGNTDTQYF. The complete variable domain, with remaining parts taken from reference TRBV7-3 and TRBJ2-3, reads GAGVSQTPSNKVTEKGKYVELRCDPISGHTALYWYRQSLGQGPEFLIYFQGTGAADDSGLPNDRFFAVRPEGSVSTLKIQRTERGDSAVYLCASSLYAGNTDTQYFGPGTRLTVL.

The rearrangement joins TRBV7-9 to TRBJ2-1; 7 bases align to TRBD1. V lost 3 bases and J lost 5; bases outside the gene matches: 7. This CDR3 is 15 amino acids long. The V gene's germline CDR1 is SEHNR and CDR2 FQNEAQ (reference sequence). In DNA, the CDR3 is TGTGCCAGCAGCTTCCGGGACAGCTCTAACAATGAGCAGTTCTTC. Translation gives CASSFRDSSNNEQFF.

This clone was recorded a few times. The chain uses TRBV7-8 and TRBJ2-3; 16 nucleotides line up with TRBD2. Unmatched junction bases numbered 14, after V lost 6 bases and J lost 5 bases. There are 19 residues in the CDR3. The germline V gene encodes CDR1 SGHVS and CDR2 FQNEAQ. CDR3 nucleotides: TGTGCCAGCAGTACATTACTGGGACTAGCGGGGGGGCCAGGAGATACGCAGTATTTT. Translated, it gives CASSTLLGLAGGPGDTQYF.

This chain uses TRBV14 with TRBJ2-1, with TRBD2 matching over 14 bases. CDR1 SGHDN and CDR2 FVKESK come from the germline V gene. The CDR3 contains 19 residues. The ends lost 0 bases at V and 0 bases at J; junction bases unmatched: 4. The CDR3: CASSQEGGTSGSSYNEQFF. CDR3 in DNA: TGTGCCAGCAGCCAAGAAGGGGGGACTAGCGGGAGCTCCTACAATGAGCAGTTCTTC.

The chain combines TRBV28 with TRBJ2-7; possible D gene TRBD2, 6 bases. The CDR3 totals 12 residues. V was cut by 6 bases and J by 3 bases, with 9 bases left in between. The V gene's germline CDR1 is MDHEN and CDR2 SYDVKM. The CDR3 nucleotides are TGTGCCAGCAGCGGGAGATTCTACGAGCAGTACTTC. Amino acids: CASSGRFYEQYF.

In DNA, the CDR3 is TGTGCCAGCAGCCTTGGACAGGGGAACGAAAAACTGTTTTTT. Protein: CASSLGQGNEKLFF. The chain couples TRBV5-5 to TRBJ1-4, with 9 bases matching TRBD1. J was trimmed by 8 bases and V by 4 bases; bases with no gene match: 6. Looked up from germline, CDR1 is SGHKS and CDR2 is YYEKEE (reference sequence). CDR3 length equals 14 residues. Complete variable domain (other parts from reference TRBV5-5 and TRBJ1-4): DAGVTQSPTHLIKTRGQQVTLRCSPISGHKSVSWYQQVLGQGPQFIFQYYEKEERGRGNFPDRFSARQFPNYSSELNVNALLLGDSALYLCASSLGQGNEKLFFGSGTQLSVL.

The chain uses TRBV19 and TRBJ1-5, with 8 bases matching TRBD1. Germline CDR1 reads LNHDA; CDR2 reads SQIVND (reference sequence). The J segment lost 2 bases and the V segment lost 5 bases, leaving 14 bases of the junction unmatched. The CDR3 consists of 18 residues. Here the CDR3 reads CASSSYHRGTRGNQPQHF. The CDR3 bases are TGTGCCAGTAGTTCCTATCACAGGGGGACGAGAGGCAATCAGCCCCAGCATTTT.

CDR3 coding DNA: TGTGCCAGTAGTATAGTCTGGACAGGGGCCGAGCAGTACTTC. Residues: CASSIVWTGAEQYF. The rearrangement uses TRBV19 and TRBJ2-7, with 9 bases matching TRBD1. The CDR3 sequence is 14 residues long. V lost 1 base and J lost 6; bases outside the gene matches: 4. CDR1 LNHDA and CDR2 SQIVND come from the germline V gene (reference sequence).